This TCR beta chain was observed in a study of blood T cell repertoires in COVID-19. In the study overall: Samples came from the United States, Italy and Spain, spanning acute and convalescent COVID-19. In each case, the material was cDNA or gDNA derived from T cells, B-cell-depleted T cells, or PBMCs.

Between the trimmed V and J ends, which lost 1 base and 8 bases, there was a span of 8 bases. This CDR3 is built from 12 residues. Original processing methods: Reference gene primer amplification gave estimated nucleated cell counts. Profiling relied on immunoSEQ multiplex PCR, and the TCRdb table lists in-frame clones only, not all of them. The V and J calls and clone size come from that table; D and trimming were worked out from the DNA. Of 150,000 to 200,000 clones in the sample, around four fifths were seen once. During active infection, Seattle patients enrolled and were then monitored through disease.

The chain carries TRBV12-3 or TRBV12-4 and TRBJ1-1; D possibly corresponds to TRBD1 (6 bases). The TCR comes from a man between 60 and 75 years old with COVID-19, enrolled during active disease. Sequences were obtained from peripheral blood. The CDR3 sequence: CASSLGTAEAFF. The CDR3 DNA reads TGTGCCAGCAGTTTAGGGACAGCAGAAGCTTTCTTT.